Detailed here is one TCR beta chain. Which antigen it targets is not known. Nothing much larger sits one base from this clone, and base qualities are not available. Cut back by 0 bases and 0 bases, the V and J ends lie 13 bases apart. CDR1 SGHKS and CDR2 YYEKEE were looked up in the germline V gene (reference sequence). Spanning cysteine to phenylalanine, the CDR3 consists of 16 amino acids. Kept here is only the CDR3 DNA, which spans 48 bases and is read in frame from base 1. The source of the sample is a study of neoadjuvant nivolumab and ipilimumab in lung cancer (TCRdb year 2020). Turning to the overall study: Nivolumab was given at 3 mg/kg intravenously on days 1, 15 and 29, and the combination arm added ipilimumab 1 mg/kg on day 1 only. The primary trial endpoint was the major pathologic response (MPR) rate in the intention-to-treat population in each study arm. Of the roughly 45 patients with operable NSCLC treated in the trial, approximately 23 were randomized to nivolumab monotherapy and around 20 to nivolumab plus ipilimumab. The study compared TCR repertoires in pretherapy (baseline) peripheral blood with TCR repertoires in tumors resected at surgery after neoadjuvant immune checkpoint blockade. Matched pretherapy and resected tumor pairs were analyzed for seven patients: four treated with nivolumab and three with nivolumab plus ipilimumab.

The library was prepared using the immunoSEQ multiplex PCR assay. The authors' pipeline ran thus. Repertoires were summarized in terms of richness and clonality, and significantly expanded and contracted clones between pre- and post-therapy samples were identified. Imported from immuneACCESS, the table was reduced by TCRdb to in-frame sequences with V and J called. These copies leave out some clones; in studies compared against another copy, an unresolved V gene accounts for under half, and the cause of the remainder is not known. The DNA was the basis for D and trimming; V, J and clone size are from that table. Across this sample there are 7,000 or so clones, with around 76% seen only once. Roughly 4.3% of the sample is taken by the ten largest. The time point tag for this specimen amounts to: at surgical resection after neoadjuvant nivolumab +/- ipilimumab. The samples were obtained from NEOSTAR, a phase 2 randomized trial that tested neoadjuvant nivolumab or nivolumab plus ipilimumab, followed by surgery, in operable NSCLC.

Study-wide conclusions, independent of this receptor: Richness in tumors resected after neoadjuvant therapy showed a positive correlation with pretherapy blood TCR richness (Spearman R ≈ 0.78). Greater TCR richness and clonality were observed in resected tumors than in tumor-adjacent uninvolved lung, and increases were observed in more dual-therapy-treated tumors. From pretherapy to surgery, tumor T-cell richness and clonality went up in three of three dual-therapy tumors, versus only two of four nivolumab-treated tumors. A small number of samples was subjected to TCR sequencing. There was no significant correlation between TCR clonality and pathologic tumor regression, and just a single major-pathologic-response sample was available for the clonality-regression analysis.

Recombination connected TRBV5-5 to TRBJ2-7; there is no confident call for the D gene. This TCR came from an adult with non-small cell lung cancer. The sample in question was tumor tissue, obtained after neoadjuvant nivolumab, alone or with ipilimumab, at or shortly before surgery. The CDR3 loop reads CASSLAAAHYSYEQYF. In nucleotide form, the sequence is TGTGCCAGCAGCTTGGCTGCAGCCCACTACTCCTACGAGCAGTACTTC.